Listed below are T cell receptor beta chains from one sample, sequenced in a study of T cell responses to AZD1222 COVID-19 vaccine. Sequenced by immunoSEQ multiplex PCR; TCRdb stores in-frame clones only, minus some. The sample has 90,000 to 110,000 clones; 87% are singletons. The sample here was peripheral blood, taken on day 0 of AZD1222 vaccination. The receptors shown here come from an adult in good health. The CDR3 runs from the conserved cysteine through the conserved F or W. A D gene is named only where the DNA matches it firmly. Expanded clones are given a class, and other clones once, few, many or no size at all.

-	TRBV21-1	TRBJ1-3	-	CASSKDGKPSGNTIYF	TGTGCCAGCAGCAAAGACGGAAAACCCTCTGGAAACACCATATATTTT
-	TRBV5-4	TRBJ2-3	-	CASSFSGASSTDTQYF	TGTGCCAGCAGCTTTTCCGGCGCCTCTAGCACAGATACGCAGTATTTT
-	TRBV15	TRBJ1-3	-	CATSRDAVVGGNTIYF	TGTGCCACCAGCAGAGATGCTGTGGTGGGTGGAAACACCATATATTTT
-	TRBV11-2	TRBJ2-7	TRBD1	CASSTGQVFEQYF	TGTGCCAGCAGCACTGGACAGGTATTCGAGCAGTACTTC
-	TRBV5-1	TRBJ2-5	-	CASSTRTQETQYF	TGCGCCAGCAGCACGCGAACCCAAGAGACCCAGTACTTC
-	TRBV18	TRBJ1-4	-	CASSPAGAGEKLFF	TGTGCCAGCTCACCAGCGGGGGCAGGGGAAAAACTGTTTTTT
once	TRBV6-5	TRBJ1-2	-	CASSTADGYTF	TGTGCCAGCAGTACCGCAGATGGCTACACCTTC
-	TRBV10-3	TRBJ2-3	TRBD2	CAISAIRTSGGSTDTQYF	TGTGCCATCAGTGCCATTAGGACTAGCGGGGGGTCCACAGATACGCAGTATTTT
-	TRBV4-3	TRBJ2-5	-	CASSQNGASETQYF	TGCGCCAGCAGCCAGAACGGAGCATCAGAGACCCAGTACTTC
once	TRBV28	TRBJ1-2	-	CASSPWDGPNYGYTF	TGTGCCAGCAGCCCTTGGGACGGACCTAACTATGGCTACACCTTC
-	TRBV4-1	TRBJ2-1	TRBD1	CASRELGTGRNEQFF	TGCGCCAGCAGAGAACTCGGGACAGGGCGAAATGAGCAGTTCTTC
once	TRBV6-4	TRBJ2-3	TRBD2	CASSVAGGTDTQYF	TGTGCCAGCAGTGTAGCGGGGGGCACAGATACGCAGTATTTT
-	TRBV7-9	TRBJ1-3	-	CASSSGTRNTIYF	TGTGCCAGCAGCTCCGGGACAAGAAACACCATATATTTT
-	TRBV28	TRBJ1-1	-	CASSSGGEAFF	TGTGCCAGCAGTTCGGGAGGGGAAGCTTTCTTT
-	TRBV2	TRBJ2-5	TRBD2	CASSEDAGVQETQYF	TGTGCCAGCAGTGAAGACGCGGGGGTCCAAGAGACCCAGTACTTC
-	TRBV28	TRBJ1-1	-	CASIGAASNTEAFF	TGTGCCAGCATAGGGGCAGCCTCGAACACTGAAGCTTTCTTT
-	TRBV6-6	TRBJ1-1	-	CATGKGPRDTEAFF	TGTGCCACCGGGAAGGGCCCGCGCGACACTGAAGCTTTCTTT
-	TRBV12-3/TRBV12-4	TRBJ1-5	-	CASSLSQAQPQHF	TGTGCCAGCAGTTTAAGTCAGGCCCAGCCCCAGCATTTT
-	TRBV10-3	TRBJ1-2	TRBD1	CAISESARGAFYGYTF	TGTGCCATCAGTGAGTCGGCCAGGGGGGCATTCTATGGCTACACCTTC
-	TRBV19	TRBJ2-1	TRBD2	CASSRASGSYEQFF	TGTGCCAGTAGCAGGGCTAGCGGGAGCTATGAGCAGTTCTTC
-	TRBV2	TRBJ1-5	-	CASSGERGGNQPQHF	TGTGCCAGCAGTGGGGAAAGGGGTGGCAATCAGCCCCAGCATTTT
-	TRBV2	TRBJ2-2	-	CASMATSNTGELFF	TGTGCCAGCATGGCGACTTCAAACACCGGGGAGCTGTTTTTT
-	TRBV28	TRBJ1-4	-	CASSSHGDTNEKLFF	TGTGCCAGCAGTTCCCACGGGGATACTAATGAAAAACTGTTTTTT
-	TRBV4-2	TRBJ2-1	-	CASSQDGGEQFF	TGTGCCAGCAGCCAAGATGGGGGAGAGCAGTTCTTC
few	TRBV10-3	TRBJ2-3	-	CATESNTDTQYF	TGTGCCACCGAATCAAACACAGATACGCAGTATTTT
-	TRBV7-2	TRBJ2-1	-	CASSLASSPSYNEQFF	TGTGCCAGCAGCTTAGCGAGTAGCCCCTCCTACAATGAGCAGTTCTTC
many	TRBV19	TRBJ1-1	-	CASSLELWNTEAFF	TGTGCCAGTAGCCTCGAGCTTTGGAACACTGAAGCTTTCTTT